This is a list of T cell receptor beta chains from one sample in a study of T cell responses to AZD1222 COVID-19 vaccine. Assay used: immunoSEQ multiplex PCR; TCRdb lists only in-frame clones, some missing. The sample shows 90,000 to 100,000 clones, approximately 87% of them seen only once. The sample here was peripheral blood, taken 28 days after the second AZD1222 dose. Source of these receptors: an adult who received the AZD1222 COVID-19 vaccine. Each CDR3 is given with its conserved first and last residue. A D gene is named only where the DNA matches it firmly. Clone size is not always given. Where it is, it says once, few, many or a class for expanded clones.

D gene	V gene	J gene	clone size	CDR3 protein	CDR3 DNA
TRBD1	TRBV27	TRBJ2-5	.	CASSQPGQPQETQYF	TGTGCCAGCAGTCAACCGGGACAGCCGCAAGAGACCCAGTACTTC
.	TRBV5-1	TRBJ2-2	.	CASSLVAYHTGELFF	TGCGCCAGCAGTTTAGTAGCGTACCACACCGGGGAGCTGTTTTTT
TRBD1	TRBV9	TRBJ2-1	.	CASSVAGGNEQFF	TGTGCCAGCAGCGTGGCAGGGGGCAATGAGCAGTTCTTC
TRBD1	TRBV29-1	TRBJ1-2	.	CSVHGQGNYGYTF	TGCAGCGTTCACGGACAGGGCAACTATGGCTACACCTTC
.	TRBV11-1	TRBJ2-7	.	CASSLGYYEQYF	TGTGCCAGCAGCTTAGGTTACTACGAGCAGTACTTC
TRBD2	TRBV29-1	TRBJ2-7	.	CSVALTSVEQYF	TGCAGCGTGGCCCTGACTAGCGTTGAACAGTACTTC
.	TRBV10-1	TRBJ1-5	.	CASSEAGAQPQHF	TGCGCCAGCAGTGAGGCAGGGGCTCAGCCCCAGCATTTT
TRBD1	TRBV11-3	TRBJ1-2	.	CASSSTGGNYGYTF	TGTGCCAGCAGCTCGACAGGGGGGAACTATGGCTACACCTTC
.	TRBV7-3	TRBJ2-5	.	CASSLGGSGLETQYF	TGTGCCAGCAGCTTAGGGGGATCGGGTTTGGAGACCCAGTACTTC
.	TRBV7-7	TRBJ2-5	.	CASSFGSSRGWETQYF	TGTGCTAGCAGCTTTGGTTCGTCACGAGGATGGGAGACCCAGTACTTC
TRBD1	TRBV6-5	TRBJ2-7	.	CASSSGQALYEQYF	TGTGCCAGCAGTTCGGGACAGGCTCTCTACGAGCAGTACTTC
.	TRBV24-1	TRBJ2-3	.	CATSDAFPSGSSTDTQYF	TGTGCCACCAGTGATGCATTTCCTTCAGGTTCTAGCACAGATACGCAGTATTTT
.	TRBV7-3	TRBJ1-3	once	CASSLGRLGGGNTIYF	TGTGCCAGCAGCTTAGGACGGTTGGGCGGTGGAAACACCATATATTTT
TRBD1	TRBV10-1	TRBJ1-1	once	CASRDRVNTEAFF	TGCGCCAGCAGGGACAGGGTCAACACTGAAGCTTTCTTT
TRBD2	TRBV7-2	TRBJ2-7	.	CASSLRGLAGGSHEQYF	TGTGCCAGCAGCCTAAGAGGACTAGCGGGAGGGTCTCACGAGCAGTACTTC
.	TRBV11-2	TRBJ2-7	few	CASSAGGGGYEQYF	TGTGCCAGCAGCGCTGGGGGAGGGGGCTACGAGCAGTACTTC
.	TRBV13	TRBJ2-7	.	CASSFAPGHVLTYEQYF	TGTGCCAGCAGCTTCGCCCCGGGACACGTACTAACCTACGAGCAGTACTTC
TRBD1	TRBV6-5	TRBJ1-5	.	CASSSSGTGTQPQHF	TGTGCCAGCAGTTCCTCCGGGACAGGGACCCAGCCCCAGCATTTT
TRBD2	TRBV3-1/TRBV3-2	TRBJ2-3	.	CASSLGLAGGPDTQYF	TGTGCCAGCAGCCTCGGACTAGCGGGGGGGCCCGATACGCAGTATTTT
.	TRBV11-1	TRBJ2-5	.	CASSWGAGALGETQYF	TGTGCCAGCAGCTGGGGGGCGGGGGCCCTAGGAGAGACCCAGTACTTC
.	TRBV2	TRBJ2-7	once	CASNFGFYEQYF	TGTGCCAGCAATTTCGGGTTCTACGAGCAGTACTTC
.	TRBV15	TRBJ1-1	.	CATSRESERPEAFF	TGTGCCACCAGCCGAGAGTCAGAGAGACCTGAAGCTTTCTTT
TRBD2	TRBV7-3	TRBJ2-1	.	CASSSIAGGMYNEQFF	TGTGCCAGCAGCTCAATAGCGGGAGGGATGTACAATGAGCAGTTCTTC
TRBD1	TRBV23-1	TRBJ1-1	once	CASSQSWGDRGTEAFF	TGCGCCAGCAGTCAATCGTGGGGCGACAGGGGGACTGAAGCTTTCTTT